The clone carrying this T cell receptor beta chain was recorded only once. This entry comes from a study of blood T cell repertoires in COVID-19. Overall study: Spain, Italy and the United States supplied samples that represented acute and convalescent COVID-19. Nucleic acid was either cDNA or gDNA, and it came from T cells, B-cell-depleted T cells, or PBMCs.

In the original processing: Counts of nucleated cells, estimated from reference gene primer amplification, were obtained. Only in-frame clones appear in the TCRdb table, and some are missing; sequencing was by immunoSEQ multiplex PCR. V and J calls and clone size come straight from that table; D and trimming were deduced from the DNA. This table holds roughly 250,000 clones, just under 85% found once. The germline CDR1 and CDR2 sequences are SGHAT and FQDESV (reference sequence). The CDR3 runs 14 residues. Between the trimmed V and J ends, which lost 0 bases and 2 bases, there was a span of 7 bases. The clonotype originates from a woman aged 80 or older with acute or convalescent COVID-19. Sequenced material: peripheral blood. The J gene is TRBJ2-5, the V gene TRBV11-1, with no clear D. This chain's CDR3 is CASSLALQQETQYF. The CDR3 DNA is TGTGCCAGCAGCTTAGCGCTACAGCAAGAGACCCAGTACTTC.